Shown below are 32 T cell receptor beta chains from a single sample sequenced in a study of early T cells in non-severe SARS-CoV-2 infection. MiXCR, run by TCRdb on the 5' RACE reads, gives a single entry per CDR3 protein. The table includes under 25,000 distinct CDR3 sequences, more than 4% detected once. Sequenced material: whole blood. These receptors were collected from an adult who was a healthcare worker with PCR-confirmed SARS-CoV-2 infection or an uninfected control (not recorded which).

This clonotype was observed at least ten times. This chain links TRBV19 with TRBJ2-7, with TRBD1 identical over 7 bases. The CDR3 spans 15 residues. Germline V gives CDR1 LNHDA, CDR2 SQIVND (reference sequence). Trimming at V came to 5 bases and at J to 5 bases, leaving 12 bases not matched to a gene. The CDR3, as DNA: TGTGCCAGTAGTGTACAGGGGCCGGTTTACGACGAGCAGTACTTC. Translating it yields CASSVQGPVYDEQYF.

In the case of this clonotype: A much larger clone lies a single base off, so this may be a read error. The chain recombines TRBV11-2 with TRBJ2-3, with D possibly being TRBD2 (6 bases). The CDR3 runs to 13 residues. CDR1 and CDR2 from the germline V gene are SGHAT and FQNNGV. CDR3: CAQGRGSTDTQCF. The CDR3 region has the DNA TGTGCCCAAGGGCGGGGTAGCACAGATACGCAGTGTTTT.

This rearrangement joins TRBV18 to TRBJ1-2; no clear D. The germline CDR1 and CDR2 sequences are KGHSH and LQKENI. V lost 3 bases to trimming and J lost 2 bases, with 7 bases between them. CDR3 length: 13 amino acids. In nucleotides, the CDR3 is TGTGCCAGCTCACCTGGGGAAAACTATGGCTACACCTTC. Encoded protein: CASSPGENYGYTF.

This clonotype turned up a few times. This sequence joins TRBV27 and TRBJ1-6, with TRBD1 as a possible D gene (5 bases). Trimming shortened V by 6 bases and J by 0 bases, and 12 bases separated the two germline ends. The germline gives CDR1 MNHEY, CDR2 SMNVEV (reference sequence). CDR3 size: 16 residues. The CDR3 protein is CASRERGSSYNSPLHF. Here the CDR3 DNA reads TGTGCCAGCAGGGAGCGGGGGAGCTCCTATAATTCACCCCTCCACTTT.

This clonotype was detected ten times or more. This rearrangement joins TRBV3-1 to TRBJ2-2, with TRBD1 matching over 7 bases. V gave up 1 base and J gave up 3 bases; unmatched junction bases: 11. The CDR3 is 18 amino acids. Germline V gives CDR1 LGHDT, CDR2 YNNKEL (reference sequence). The CDR3 region has the DNA TGTGCCAGCAGCCAAGTTGACAGGGAGATACCCTACACCGGGGAGCTGTTTTTT. Translating gives CASSQVDREIPYTGELFF.

This clonotype was counted at least ten times. CDR3 sequence (DNA): TGTGCCAGCAGCTCAACAGGGGGAGGGACTGAAGCTTTCTTT. Its protein is CASSSTGGGTEAFF. V and J are TRBV7-3 and TRBJ1-1; 8 nucleotides align to TRBD1. Germline V gives CDR1 SGHTA, CDR2 FQGTGA. The CDR3 consists of 14 residues. After removal of 4 bases from V and 5 bases from J, the junction contained 6 bases not matched to a gene.

This rearrangement joins TRBV18 to TRBJ1-6; D is unresolved. The CDR3 loop spans 17 amino acids. V was cut by 3 bases and J by 9 bases, with 21 bases left in between. Germline-derived CDR1 and CDR2 are KGHSH and LQKENI. The CDR3 reads CASSPVGGGEVGSPLHF. Here the CDR3 DNA reads TGTGCCAGCTCACCGGTAGGAGGAGGCGAAGTTGGTTCACCCCTCCACTTT.

This clonotype was counted many times. The gene calls are TRBV25-1 and TRBJ1-2, with a tentative D call TRBD1 (5 bases). There are 12 residues in the CDR3. V lost 2 bases and J 6 bases, leaving 7 bases between the germline ends. The V gene's germline CDR1 is MGHDK and CDR2 SYGVNS. CDR3 protein: CASSERGDGYTF. The CDR3 region has the DNA TGTGCCAGCAGTGAAAGGGGAGATGGCTACACCTTC.

This clonotype was observed at least ten times. The chain carries TRBV11-2 and TRBJ2-1; no clear D. Germline CDR1 is SGHAT and CDR2 is FQNNGV. V gave up 3 bases and J gave up 0 bases, with 9 bases separating them. There are 15 residues in the CDR3. The CDR3 here is CASSFGKGSYNEQFF. DNA for the CDR3: TGTGCCAGCAGCTTCGGTAAGGGCTCCTACAATGAGCAGTTCTTC.

This clonotype has ten or more counts. The gene calls are TRBV7-2 and TRBJ1-2; no firm D call. Germline V gives CDR1 SGHTA, CDR2 FQGNSA. This CDR3 region has 13 residues. V lost 6 bases to trimming and J lost 7 bases, with 15 bases between them. This CDR3 reads CASSSGPSTGYTF. The CDR3 DNA reads TGTGCCAGCAGTTCCGGACCGTCCACTGGCTACACCTTC.

By share, this clonotype ranks as medium-sized. In DNA, the CDR3 is TGTGCCACCTGGCTGAAGGGGAGCTCCTACGAGCAGTACTTC. It yields the protein CATWLKGSSYEQYF. The chain uses TRBV28 and TRBJ2-7; D assignment may be TRBD1 or TRBD2 (5 bases each). CDR1 and CDR2 from the germline V gene are MDHEN and SYDVKM. The CDR3 sequence is 14 residues long. V was clipped by 10 bases and J by 0 bases, with 16 bases between them.

This clonotype has at least ten counts. The chain couples TRBV14 to TRBJ2-7; either TRBD1 or TRBD2 may supply D (5 bases each). In germline, CDR1 is SGHDN, CDR2 FVKESK. This CDR3 region has 16 residues. Deletions cut 0 bases from V and 3 bases from J, with 15 bases between. The CDR3 bases are TGTGCCAGCAGCCAAGACTGGCCGGGGCTTAACTACGAGCAGTACTTC. Amino acid sequence: CASSQDWPGLNYEQYF.

The chain joins TRBV12-3 or TRBV12-4 to TRBJ1-1; D possibly corresponds to TRBD1 (5 bases). This CDR3 region has 11 residues. V shed 6 bases and J shed 4 bases, with 6 bases lying between them. The CDR3 sequence is CASRGGTEAFF. CDR3 nucleotide sequence: TGTGCCAGCAGGGGGGGCACTGAAGCTTTCTTT.

The chain has TRBV7-8 and TRBJ2-2; no definite D call. In germline, CDR1 is SGHVS, CDR2 FQNEAQ. Trimming removed 5 bases at V and 2 bases at J, with 3 bases between. CDR3 length equals 12 residues. Here the CDR3 reads CASSRNTGELFF. In DNA form, the CDR3 reads TGTGCCAGCAGCCGAAACACCGGGGAGCTGTTTTTT.

This clonotype was counted many times. The J gene is TRBJ1-6, the V gene TRBV19; D is undetermined. V was cut by 5 bases and J by 10 bases, with 9 bases left in between. CDR1 and CDR2 from the germline V gene are LNHDA and SQIVND (reference sequence). This CDR3 comprises 12 residues. The CDR3 coding sequence is TGTGCCAGTAGTCTCCCGGGCTCACCCCTCCACTTT. Its translation is CASSLPGSPLHF.

This clonotype came up a few times. This chain links TRBV18 with TRBJ2-7, with TRBD1 matching over 9 bases. V was pared by 8 bases and J by 4 bases, with 9 bases of the junction left unmatched. This CDR3 contains 14 residues. CDR1 is KGHSH, CDR2 LQKENI, per germline. The CDR3 here is CASRNPGTGYEQYF. DNA for the CDR3: TGTGCCAGCCGTAACCCCGGGACAGGGTACGAGCAGTACTTC.

This clonotype was counted between two and nine times. V and J are TRBV5-6 and TRBJ1-2, with TRBD1 matching over 7 bases. Germline lookup yields CDR1 SGHDT and CDR2 YYEEEE. The CDR3 contains 13 residues. Trimming cost V 3 bases and J 4 bases; bases outside gene matches: 3. CDR3 region: CASSSGGTYGYTF. The CDR3, as DNA: TGTGCCAGCAGCTCAGGGGGGACCTATGGCTACACCTTC.

This clonotype was seen repeatedly, ten times or more. The rearrangement joins TRBV6-4 to TRBJ1-1; D ambiguous. The CDR3 is made up of 13 amino acids. The germline CDR1 and CDR2 sequences are MRHNA and SNTAGT. Trimming removed 6 bases at V and 3 bases at J, with 11 bases between. The DNA of the CDR3 is TGTGCCAGCAGCATTAATTTGGACACTGAAGCTTTCTTT. This encodes CASSINLDTEAFF.

The CDR3, as DNA: TGTGCCAGCAGCTTGGGACAGGGGACCACCGGGGAGCTGTTTTTT. This sequence encodes CASSLGQGTTGELFF. J is TRBJ2-2 and V is TRBV7-6; 10 bases agree with TRBD1. V lost 3 bases, J lost 4 bases, and 2 bases stayed unmatched. CDR3 length: 15 amino acids. Germline V gives CDR1 SGHVS, CDR2 FNYEAQ. Looking up the rest from reference TRBV7-6 and TRBJ2-2 gives the full variable domain: GAGVSQSPRYKVTKRGQDVALRCDPISGHVSLYWYRQALGQGPEFLTYFNYEAQQDKSGLPNDRFSAERPEGSISTLTIQRTEQRDSAMYRCASSLGQGTTGELFFGEGSRLTVL.

In this sample, this clonotype turned up many times. The chain has TRBV29-1 and TRBJ1-2, with 7 positions matching TRBD1. Germline assignment: CDR1 SQVTM and CDR2 ANQGSEA. Trimming cost V 7 bases and J 5 bases; bases outside gene matches: 16. The CDR3 sequence is 15 residues long. The chain's CDR3 is CSAIQGTALTYGYTF. CDR3 DNA sequence: TGCAGCGCCATACAGGGGACCGCTTTAACGTATGGCTACACCTTC.

This clonotype was counted many times. This rearrangement joins TRBV6-2 or TRBV6-3 to TRBJ1-5, with D perhaps matching TRBD1 (6 bases). The V end was cut by 6 bases, the J end by 1 base, with 10 bases between. This CDR3 comprises 14 residues. Germline CDR1 MNHEY, CDR2 SVGEGT. This CDR3 reads CASRNGQSNQPQHF. The CDR3 DNA reads TGTGCCAGCAGGAATGGACAGAGCAATCAGCCCCAGCATTTT.

This clonotype was observed at least ten times. J is TRBJ1-1 and V is TRBV12-3 or TRBV12-4; D is unresolved. Trimming pared 3 bases from V and 5 bases from J, leaving 10 bases between. This CDR3 is built from 13 residues. The CDR3 region is CASSFSLGTEAFF. Here the CDR3 DNA reads TGTGCCAGCAGTTTCTCCCTGGGGACTGAAGCTTTCTTT.

This chain links TRBV5-1 with TRBJ2-7, with a tentative D call TRBD1 (5 bases). CDR3 length equals 15 residues. With 0 bases removed from V and 3 bases from J, the gap between germline ends came to 13 bases. Germline values: CDR1 SGHRS, CDR2 YFSETQ. This CDR3 is CASSLVPDTHYEQYF. The CDR3 region has the DNA TGCGCCAGCAGCTTGGTGCCGGACACCCACTACGAGCAGTACTTC.

There are a few counts of this clonotype. The J gene is TRBJ2-5, the V gene TRBV5-6, with D possibly being TRBD2 (6 bases). Trimming pared 1 base from V and 2 bases from J, leaving 15 bases between. Germline CDR1 is SGHDT and CDR2 is YYEEEE. This CDR3 region has 16 residues. CDR3 protein: CASSLRAGRVQETQYF. The CDR3, as DNA: TGTGCCAGCAGCTTGCGTGCGGGGCGCGTACAAGAGACCCAGTACTTC. Based on the CDR3 plus reference TRBV5-6 and TRBJ2-5, the full variable domain is DAGVTQSPTHLIKTRGQQVTLRCSPKSGHDTVSWYQQALGQGPQFIFQYYEEEERQRGNFPDRFSGHQFPNYSSELNVNALLLGDSALYLCASSLRAGRVQETQYFGPGTRLLVL.

Ten or more counts support this clonotype. The J gene is TRBJ2-1, the V gene TRBV5-6; 8 bases are shared with TRBD1. Germline CDR1 and CDR2: SGHDT and YYEEEE. V shed 3 bases, J shed 0 bases, and the junction held 8 bases outside the gene matches. The CDR3 is made up of 17 amino acids. The CDR3 DNA reads TGTGCCAGCAGCTGGAGGACAGGGAGCATCTCCTACAATGAGCAGTTCTTC. This translates into CASSWRTGSISYNEQFF.

This chain connects TRBV6-5 to TRBJ2-7; 12 bases fit TRBD1. CDR1 is MNHEY, CDR2 SVGAGI, per germline. V was clipped by 2 bases and J by 5 bases; unmatched bases: 10. This CDR3 is built from 17 residues. The CDR3 nucleotides read TGTGCCAGCAGTTACCTTCTACCGGGACAGGGGGCAGACGAGCAGTACTTC. It codes for CASSYLLPGQGADEQYF.

By share of the sample, this clonotype is medium-sized. This chain connects TRBV4-1 to TRBJ2-4; D uncertain. Per the germline V gene, CDR1 is MGHRA and CDR2 is YSYEKL. The CDR3 spans 16 residues. The V end was cut by 0 bases, the J end by 0 bases, with 9 bases between. CDR3: CASSQDRRLAKNIQYF. DNA of the CDR3: TGCGCCAGCAGCCAAGATCGGCGGCTAGCCAAAAACATTCAGTACTTC.

Remarks on this clonotype: The junction differs from germline at one of its ends, possibly a read error. This chain links TRBV14 with TRBJ2-7; D ambiguous. This CDR3 has 13 amino acids. From germline, CDR1 is SGHDN and CDR2 FVKESK. This CDR3 reads CASSQINPIERYF. The CDR3 nucleotides read TGTGCCAGCAGCCAAATCAACCCTATCGAGCGGTACTTC. The variable domain in full, completed from reference TRBV14 and TRBJ2-7, reads EAGVTQFPSHSVIEKGQTVTLRCDPISGHDNLYWYRRVMGKEIKFLLHFVKESKQDESGMPNNRFLAERTGGTYSTLKVQPAELEDSGVYFCASSQINPIERYFGPGTRLTVT.

By frequency in the sample, this clonotype is medium-sized. The rearrangement links TRBV18 to TRBJ1-2; 9 nucleotides agree with TRBD1. This CDR3 is built from 13 residues. V was clipped by 4 bases and J by 8 bases; unmatched bases: 5. Germline CDR1 is KGHSH and CDR2 is LQKENI. DNA for the CDR3: TGTGCCAGCTCACGCGGGACAGGGAGAGGCTACACCTTC. This gives the protein CASSRGTGRGYTF.

This clonotype was found many times. This rearrangement joins TRBV7-2 to TRBJ2-1; TRBD2 agrees at 8 bases. Germline V gene sequence: CDR1 SGHTA, CDR2 FQGNSA. CDR3 length equals 15 residues. The V and J ends lost 1 base and 8 bases, in that order; junction bases with no gene match: 7. CDR3: CASSLERGGSYEQFF. CDR3 sequence (DNA): TGTGCCAGCAGCTTAGAACGGGGGGGCTCGTATGAGCAGTTCTTC.

In this sample, this clonotype turned up many times. The chain uses TRBV6-1 and TRBJ2-7, with TRBD1 matching 7 bases. In germline, CDR1 is MNHNS, CDR2 SASEGT. This CDR3 contains 15 residues. J gave up 2 bases and V 5 bases, and 9 bases lay outside the gene matches. In DNA form, the CDR3 reads TGTGCCAGCAGTCCCCGGGACAGACACCCCTACGAGCAGTACTTC. Its translation: CASSPRDRHPYEQYF.

This clonotype counts as medium-sized. The chain links TRBV28 to TRBJ1-4, with TRBD1 matching over 7 bases. CDR3 size: 13 residues. After removal of 7 bases from V and 4 bases from J, the junction contained 3 bases not matched to a gene. Germline CDR1 MDHEN, CDR2 SYDVKM. CDR3 region: CASMTGINEKLFF. CDR3 coding DNA: TGTGCCAGCATGACAGGGATTAATGAAAAACTGTTTTTT.